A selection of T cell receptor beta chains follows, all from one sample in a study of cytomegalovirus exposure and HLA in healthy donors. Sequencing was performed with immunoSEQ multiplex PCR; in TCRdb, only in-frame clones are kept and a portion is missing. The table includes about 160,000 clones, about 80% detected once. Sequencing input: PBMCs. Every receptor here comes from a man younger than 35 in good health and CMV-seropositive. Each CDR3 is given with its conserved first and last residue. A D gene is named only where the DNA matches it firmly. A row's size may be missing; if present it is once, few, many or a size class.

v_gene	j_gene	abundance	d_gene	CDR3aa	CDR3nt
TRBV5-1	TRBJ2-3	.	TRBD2	CASSSGLAGGGTDTQYF	TGCGCCAGCAGCTCCGGACTAGCGGGAGGAGGGACAGATACGCAGTATTTT
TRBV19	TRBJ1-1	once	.	CASTQQGGKAEAFF	TGTGCCAGTACCCAACAGGGTGGAAAGGCTGAAGCTTTCTTT
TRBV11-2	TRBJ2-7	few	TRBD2	CASSLGLAGNYEQYF	TGTGCCAGCAGCTTAGGACTAGCGGGAAACTACGAGCAGTACTTC
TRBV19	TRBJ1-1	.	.	CASSSQGNTEAFF	TGTGCCAGTAGTTCTCAGGGGAACACTGAAGCTTTCTTT
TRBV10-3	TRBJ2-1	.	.	CAIRGRGLDDNEQFF	TGTGCCATCAGGGGGCGAGGCTTGGACGACAATGAGCAGTTCTTC
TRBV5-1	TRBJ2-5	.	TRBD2	CASSLATSGSQETQYF	TGCGCCAGCAGCTTGGCCACTAGCGGGAGTCAAGAGACCCAGTACTTC
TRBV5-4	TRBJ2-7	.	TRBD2	CASSSRKRGAPYEQYF	TGTGCCAGCAGCTCAAGGAAGCGGGGCGCCCCCTACGAGCAGTACTTC
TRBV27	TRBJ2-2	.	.	CASSQRSAGELFF	TGTGCCAGCAGCCAGAGGTCGGCCGGGGAGCTGTTTTTT
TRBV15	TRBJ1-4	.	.	CATSRELSSATNEKLFF	TGTGCCACCAGCAGAGAACTCTCCAGCGCAACTAATGAAAAACTGTTTTTT
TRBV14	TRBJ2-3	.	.	CASSQVATAEQYF	TGTGCCAGCAGCCAAGTTGCGACAGCCGAGCAGTATTTT
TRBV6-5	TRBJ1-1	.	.	CASNQGIGTEAFF	TGTGCCAGCAATCAGGGTATCGGCACTGAAGCTTTCTTT
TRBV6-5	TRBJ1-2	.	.	CASTSGIYGYTF	TGTGCCAGCACCTCAGGGATCTATGGCTACACCTTC
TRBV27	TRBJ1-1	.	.	CASSLSGRERGAFF	TGTGCCAGCAGTTTATCGGGGAGGGAAAGGGGAGCTTTCTTT
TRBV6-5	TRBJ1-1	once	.	CASSYLGRGQNTEAFF	TGTGCCAGCAGTTATTTAGGGAGGGGACAGAACACTGAAGCTTTCTTT
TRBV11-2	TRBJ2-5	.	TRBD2	CASSVSGRGGTQYF	TGTGCCAGCAGCGTCAGCGGGAGGGGGGGGACCCAGTACTTC
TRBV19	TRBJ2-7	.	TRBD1	CASSGQEVFGEQYF	TGTGCCAGTAGCGGACAGGAGGTATTTGGCGAGCAGTACTTC
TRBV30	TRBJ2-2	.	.	CAWRGGTGDTGELFF	TGTGCCTGGAGGGGAGGGACAGGTGACACCGGGGAGCTGTTTTTT
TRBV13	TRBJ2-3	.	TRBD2	CASSLEAGQTDTQYF	TGTGCCAGCAGCTTAGAAGCGGGGCAGACAGATACGCAGTATTTT
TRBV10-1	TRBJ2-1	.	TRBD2	CATGASGANEQFF	TGCGCGACCGGGGCTAGCGGGGCCAATGAGCAGTTCTTC
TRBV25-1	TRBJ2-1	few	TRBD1	CASRDPGGHEQFF	TGTGCCAGCAGGGACCCAGGGGGCCATGAGCAGTTCTTC
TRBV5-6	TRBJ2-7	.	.	CASSNLLRGGLNEQYF	TGTGCCAGCAGCAACCTCCTACGGGGCGGACTAAACGAGCAGTACTTC
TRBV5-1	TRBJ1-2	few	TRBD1	CASSLSGTEDGYTF	TGCGCCAGCAGCTTGTCTGGGACAGAAGATGGCTACACCTTC
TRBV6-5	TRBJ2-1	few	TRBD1	CASSTGTGDNEQFF	TGTGCCAGCAGTACCGGGACAGGGGACAATGAGCAGTTCTTC
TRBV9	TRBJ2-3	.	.	CASSATGNTDTQYF	TGTGCCAGCAGCGCCACCGGGAACACAGATACGCAGTATTTT
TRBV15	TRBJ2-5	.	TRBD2	CATSRGTIAGAQETQYF	TGTGCCACCAGCAGAGGGACAATAGCGGGGGCCCAAGAGACCCAGTACTTC
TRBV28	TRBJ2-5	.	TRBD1	CASGGQGAGYQETQYF	TGTGCCAGCGGGGGACAGGGGGCGGGGTACCAAGAGACCCAGTACTTC
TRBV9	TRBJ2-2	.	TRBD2	CASSVSGGRNTGELFF	TGTGCCAGCAGCGTAAGCGGGGGACGTAACACCGGGGAGCTGTTTTTT
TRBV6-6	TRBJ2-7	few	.	CATQYSAGTYEQYF	TGTGCCACCCAATACTCGGCAGGGACCTACGAGCAGTACTTC
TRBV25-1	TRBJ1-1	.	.	CASRGGVLNTEAFF	TGTGCCAGCAGGGGCGGGGTTCTGAACACTGAAGCTTTCTTT
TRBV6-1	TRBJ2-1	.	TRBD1	CASTGTVHNEQFF	TGTGCCAGCACCGGGACAGTACACAATGAGCAGTTCTTC
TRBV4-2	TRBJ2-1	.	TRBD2	CASREAGGHNEQFF	TGTGCCAGCAGAGAGGCGGGGGGACACAATGAGCAGTTCTTC